The present entry profiles one TCR beta chain with its context. Its target is not known. Only in-frame clones appear in the TCRdb table, and some are missing; sequencing was by immunoSEQ multiplex PCR. This table has around 120,000 clones, 80% to 95% appearing once. The ends were cut back, 0 bases at V and 6 bases at J, with 9 bases in the middle. CDR1 is KGHSH, CDR2 LQKENI, per germline. CDR3 length: 14 amino acids. The data originate from a study of T cell responses to AZD1222 COVID-19 vaccine. Study-level points and caveats: Vaccine-related CD4 TCRs covered spike, predominating at 160-218 and 743-854. Only after the peak T cell response were repertoires sampled. White British people made up most donors, females outnumbered males, and clonal diversity was possibly underestimated. Breadth and depth of Spike-specific TCRs rose after two AZD1222 doses.

The genes are TRBV18 and TRBJ1-5; tentative D call: TRBD1 (5 bases). The sequencing here drew on peripheral blood, taken 28 days after the second AZD1222 dose. The source of this sequence is an adult who received the AZD1222 COVID-19 vaccine. CDR3: CASSPPGRAQPQHF. DNA of the CDR3: TGTGCCAGCTCACCACCTGGCAGGGCTCAGCCCCAGCATTTT. Drawing the rest from reference TRBV18 and TRBJ1-5, the complete variable domain is NAGVMQNPRHLVRRRGQEARLRCSPMKGHSHVYWYRQLPEEGLKFMVYLQKENIIDESGMPKERFSAEFPKEGPSILRIQQVVRGDSAAYFCASSPPGRAQPQHFGDGTRLSIL.